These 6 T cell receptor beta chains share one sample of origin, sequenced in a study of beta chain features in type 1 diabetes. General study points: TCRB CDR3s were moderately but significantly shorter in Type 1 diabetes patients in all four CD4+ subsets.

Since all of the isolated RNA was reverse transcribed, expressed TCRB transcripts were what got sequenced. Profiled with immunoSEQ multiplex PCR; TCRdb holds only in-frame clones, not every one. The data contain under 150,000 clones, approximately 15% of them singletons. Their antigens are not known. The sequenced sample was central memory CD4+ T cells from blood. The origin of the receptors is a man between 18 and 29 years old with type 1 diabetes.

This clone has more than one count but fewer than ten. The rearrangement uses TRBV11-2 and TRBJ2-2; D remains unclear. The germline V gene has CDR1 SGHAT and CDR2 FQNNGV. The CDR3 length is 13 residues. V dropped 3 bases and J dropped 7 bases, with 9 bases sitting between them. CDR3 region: CASSFEVVGELFF. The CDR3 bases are TGTGCCAGCAGCTTCGAAGTTGTCGGGGAGCTGTTTTTT.

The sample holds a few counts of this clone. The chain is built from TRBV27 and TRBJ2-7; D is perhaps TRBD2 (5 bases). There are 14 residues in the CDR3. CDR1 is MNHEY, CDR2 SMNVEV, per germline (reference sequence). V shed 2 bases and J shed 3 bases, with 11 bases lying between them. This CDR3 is CASSLSRLNYEQYF. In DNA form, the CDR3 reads TGTGCCAGCAGTTTAAGTAGACTAAACTACGAGCAGTACTTC.

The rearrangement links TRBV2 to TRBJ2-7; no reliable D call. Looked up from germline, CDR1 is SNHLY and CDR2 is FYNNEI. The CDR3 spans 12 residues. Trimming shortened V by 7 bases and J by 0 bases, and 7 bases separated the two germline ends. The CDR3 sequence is CASTRGSYEQYF. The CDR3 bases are TGTGCCAGCACCCGCGGCTCCTACGAGCAGTACTTC.

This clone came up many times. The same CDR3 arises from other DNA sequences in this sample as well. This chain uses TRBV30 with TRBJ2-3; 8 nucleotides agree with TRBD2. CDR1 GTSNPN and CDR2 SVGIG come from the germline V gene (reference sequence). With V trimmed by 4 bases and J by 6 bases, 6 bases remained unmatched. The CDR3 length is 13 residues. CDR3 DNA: TGTGCCTGGACCCAGCGGGAGAGGGATACGCAGTATTTT. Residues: CAWTQRERDTQYF.

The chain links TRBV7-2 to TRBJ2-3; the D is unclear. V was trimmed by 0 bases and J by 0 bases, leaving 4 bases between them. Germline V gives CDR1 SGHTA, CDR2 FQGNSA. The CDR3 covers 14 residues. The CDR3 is CASSLATSTDTQYF. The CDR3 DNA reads TGTGCCAGCAGCTTAGCTACTAGCACAGATACGCAGTATTTT.

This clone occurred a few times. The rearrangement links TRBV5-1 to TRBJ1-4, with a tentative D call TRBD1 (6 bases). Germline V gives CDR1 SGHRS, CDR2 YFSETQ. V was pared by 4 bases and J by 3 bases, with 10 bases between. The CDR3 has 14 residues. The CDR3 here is CASSHGQPNEKLFF. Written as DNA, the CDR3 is TGCGCCAGCAGCCACGGACAGCCTAATGAAAAACTGTTTTTT.